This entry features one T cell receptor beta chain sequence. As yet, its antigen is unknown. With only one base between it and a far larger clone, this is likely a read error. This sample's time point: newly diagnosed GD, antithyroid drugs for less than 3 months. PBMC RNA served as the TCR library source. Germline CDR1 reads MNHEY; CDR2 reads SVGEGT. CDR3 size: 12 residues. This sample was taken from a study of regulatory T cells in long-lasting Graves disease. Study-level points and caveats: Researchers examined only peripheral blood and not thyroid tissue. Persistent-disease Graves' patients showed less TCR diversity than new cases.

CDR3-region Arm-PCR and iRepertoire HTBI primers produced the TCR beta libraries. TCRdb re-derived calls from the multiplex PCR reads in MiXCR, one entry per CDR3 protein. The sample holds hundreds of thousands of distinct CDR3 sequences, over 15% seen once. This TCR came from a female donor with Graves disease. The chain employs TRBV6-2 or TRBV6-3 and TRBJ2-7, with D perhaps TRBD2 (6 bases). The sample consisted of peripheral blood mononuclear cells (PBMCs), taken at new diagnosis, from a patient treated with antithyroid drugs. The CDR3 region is CAISAWEDEQYF. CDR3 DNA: TGTGCCATCAGTGCGTGGGAGGATGAGCAGTACTTC.